The clone carrying this T cell receptor (beta chain) was found a few times. The antigen remains undetermined. The cDNA was synthesized by 5'RACE incorporating 10-nucleotide random UMIs. The output of every sequencing run exceeded 170 million TCR-beta sequences, derived from 15-18 subjects. TCRdb re-analysed the 5' RACE reads in MiXCR, keeping a single row per CDR3 protein. Counted here are roughly 62,000 distinct CDR3 sequences, around 4.8% occurring once; the ten biggest clones make up 3.4%. These data originate in a study of neurological immune-mediated disorders. Overall study results and limits: The expanded clones of different subjects shared no CDR3 amino acid sequences (suggesting private repertoires in all groups).

This TCR was recovered from a woman in her forties or fifties with multiple sclerosis. The sequenced material came from PBMCs.

CDR3 nucleotides: TGTGCCAGCAGCTTACAGGGACAGGCGAACACTGAAGCTTTCTTT. Its translation: CASSLQGQANTEAFF. The chain joins TRBV7-9 to TRBJ1-1, with 8 bases fitting TRBD1. V lost 2 bases to trimming and J lost 1 base; unmatched junction nucleotides: 3. The germline CDR1 and CDR2 sequences are SEHNR and FQNEAQ (reference sequence). The CDR3 spans 15 residues.